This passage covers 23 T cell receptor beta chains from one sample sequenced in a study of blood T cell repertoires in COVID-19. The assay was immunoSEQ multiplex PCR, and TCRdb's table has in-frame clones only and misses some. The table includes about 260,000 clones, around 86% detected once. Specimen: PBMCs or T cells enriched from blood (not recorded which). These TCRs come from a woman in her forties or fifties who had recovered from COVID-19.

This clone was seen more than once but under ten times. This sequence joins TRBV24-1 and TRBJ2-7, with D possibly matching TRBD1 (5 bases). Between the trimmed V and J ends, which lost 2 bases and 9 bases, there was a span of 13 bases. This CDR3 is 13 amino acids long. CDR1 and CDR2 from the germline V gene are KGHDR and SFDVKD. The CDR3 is CATSDSWGVGQYF. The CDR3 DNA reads TGTGCCACCAGTGATTCCTGGGGCGTTGGGCAGTACTTC.

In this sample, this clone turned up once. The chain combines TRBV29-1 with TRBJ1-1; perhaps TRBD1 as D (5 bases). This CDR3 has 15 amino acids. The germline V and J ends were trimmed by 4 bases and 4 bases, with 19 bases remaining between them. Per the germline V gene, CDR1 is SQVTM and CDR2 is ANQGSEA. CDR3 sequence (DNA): TGCAGCGTTGGCCCTGGCGGGGGTCTAGGCACTGAAGCTTTCTTT. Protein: CSVGPGGGLGTEAFF.

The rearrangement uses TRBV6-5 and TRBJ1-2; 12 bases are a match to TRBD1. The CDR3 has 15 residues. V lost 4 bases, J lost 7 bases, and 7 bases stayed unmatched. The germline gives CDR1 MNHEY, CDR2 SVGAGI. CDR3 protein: CASSSGTGGGTGYTF. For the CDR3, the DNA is TGTGCCAGCAGTTCCGGGACAGGGGGCGGAACTGGCTACACCTTC.

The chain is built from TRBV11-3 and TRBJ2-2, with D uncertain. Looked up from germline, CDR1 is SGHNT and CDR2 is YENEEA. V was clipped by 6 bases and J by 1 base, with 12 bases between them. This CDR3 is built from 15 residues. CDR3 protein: CASSLDRLNTGELFF. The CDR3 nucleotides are TGTGCCAGCAGTCTAGACCGTTTGAACACCGGGGAGCTGTTTTTT. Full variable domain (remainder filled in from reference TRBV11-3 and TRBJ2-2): EAGVVQSPRYKIIEKKQPVAFWCNPISGHNTLYWYLQNLGQGPELLIRYENEEAVDDSQLPKDRFSAERLKGVDSTLKIQPAELGDSAVYLCASSLDRLNTGELFFGEGSRLTVL.

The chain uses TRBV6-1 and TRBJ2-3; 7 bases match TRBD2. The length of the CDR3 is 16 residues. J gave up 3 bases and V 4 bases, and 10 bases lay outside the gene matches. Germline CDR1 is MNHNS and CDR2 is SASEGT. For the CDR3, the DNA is TGTGCCAGCAGTGTTTTGGCGGGAGATCAAACAGATACGCAGTATTTT. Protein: CASSVLAGDQTDTQYF.

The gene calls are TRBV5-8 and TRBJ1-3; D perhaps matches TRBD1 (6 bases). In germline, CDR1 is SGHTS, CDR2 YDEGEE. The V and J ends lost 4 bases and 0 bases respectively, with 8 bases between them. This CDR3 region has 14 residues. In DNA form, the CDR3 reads TGTGCCAGCAGCGACAGGCCCTCTGGAAACACCATATATTTT. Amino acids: CASSDRPSGNTIYF.

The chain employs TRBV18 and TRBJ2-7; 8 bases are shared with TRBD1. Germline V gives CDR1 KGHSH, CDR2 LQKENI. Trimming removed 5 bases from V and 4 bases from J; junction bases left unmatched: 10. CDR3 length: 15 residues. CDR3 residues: CASSNYPNRGYEQYF. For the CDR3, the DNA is TGTGCCAGCTCAAACTACCCCAACAGGGGGTACGAGCAGTACTTC.

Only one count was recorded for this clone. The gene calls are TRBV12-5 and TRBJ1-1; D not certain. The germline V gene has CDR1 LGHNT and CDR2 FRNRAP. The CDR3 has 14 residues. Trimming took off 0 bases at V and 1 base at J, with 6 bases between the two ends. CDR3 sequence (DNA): TGTGCTAGTGGTTTGGTCCTGGCGAACACTGAAGCTTTCTTT. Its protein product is CASGLVLANTEAFF.

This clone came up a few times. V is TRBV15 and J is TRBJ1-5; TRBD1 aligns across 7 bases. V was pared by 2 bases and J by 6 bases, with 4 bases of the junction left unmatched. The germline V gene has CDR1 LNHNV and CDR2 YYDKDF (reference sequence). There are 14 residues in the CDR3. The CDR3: CATSRTGVGQPQHF. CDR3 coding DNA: TGTGCCACCAGCAGAACAGGGGTTGGTCAGCCCCAGCATTTT.

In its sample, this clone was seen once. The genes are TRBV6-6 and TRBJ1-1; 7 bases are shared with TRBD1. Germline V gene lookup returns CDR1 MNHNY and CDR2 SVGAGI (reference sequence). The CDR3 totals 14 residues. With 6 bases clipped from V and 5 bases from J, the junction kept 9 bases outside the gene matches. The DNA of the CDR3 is TGTGCCAGCAGCTCCCCCGACAGGGCGACTGAAGCTTTCTTT. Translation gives CASSSPDRATEAFF.

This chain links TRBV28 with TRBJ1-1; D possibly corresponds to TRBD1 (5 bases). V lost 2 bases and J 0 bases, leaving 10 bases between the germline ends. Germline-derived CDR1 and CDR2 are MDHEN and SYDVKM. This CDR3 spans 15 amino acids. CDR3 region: CASSLSAGLNTEAFF. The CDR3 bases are TGTGCCAGCAGTTTAAGTGCAGGGCTGAACACTGAAGCTTTCTTT.

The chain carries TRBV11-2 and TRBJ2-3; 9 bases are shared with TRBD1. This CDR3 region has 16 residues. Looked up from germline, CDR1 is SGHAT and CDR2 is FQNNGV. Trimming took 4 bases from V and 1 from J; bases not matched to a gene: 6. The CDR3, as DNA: TGTGCCAGCAGCTCCGTCCGGGACAGGGGCACAGATACGCAGTATTTT. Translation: CASSSVRDRGTDTQYF.

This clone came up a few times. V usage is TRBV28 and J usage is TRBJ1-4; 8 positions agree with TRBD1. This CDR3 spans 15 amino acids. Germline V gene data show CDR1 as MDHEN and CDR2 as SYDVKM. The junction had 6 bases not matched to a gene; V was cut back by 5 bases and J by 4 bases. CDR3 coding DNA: TGTGCCAGCAGTAGAGGGGACAGGTATAATGAAAAACTGTTTTTT. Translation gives CASSRGDRYNEKLFF.

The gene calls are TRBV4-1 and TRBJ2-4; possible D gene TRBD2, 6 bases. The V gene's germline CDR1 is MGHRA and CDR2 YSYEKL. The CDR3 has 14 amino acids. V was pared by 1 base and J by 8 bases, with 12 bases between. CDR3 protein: CASSQGDFQDIQYF. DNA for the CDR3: TGCGCCAGCAGCCAAGGGGACTTCCAGGACATTCAGTACTTC.

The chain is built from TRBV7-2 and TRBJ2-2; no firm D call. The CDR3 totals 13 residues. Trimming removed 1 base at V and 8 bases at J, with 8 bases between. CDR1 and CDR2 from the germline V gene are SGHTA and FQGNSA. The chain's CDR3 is CASSLVGLGELFF. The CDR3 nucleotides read TGTGCCAGCAGCTTAGTCGGTCTAGGGGAGCTGTTTTTT. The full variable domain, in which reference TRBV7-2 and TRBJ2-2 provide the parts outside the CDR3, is GAGVSQSPSNKVTEKGKDVELRCDPISGHTALYWYRQSLGQGLEFLIYFQGNSAPDKSGLPSDRFSAERTGGSVSTLTIQRTQQEDSAVYLCASSLVGLGELFFGEGSRLTVL.

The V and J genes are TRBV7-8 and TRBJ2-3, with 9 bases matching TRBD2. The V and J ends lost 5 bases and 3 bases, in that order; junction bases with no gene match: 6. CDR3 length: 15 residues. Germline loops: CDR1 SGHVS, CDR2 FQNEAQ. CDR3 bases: TGTGCCAGCAGCCCCCGACTAGCGGTTACAGATACGCAGTATTTT. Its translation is CASSPRLAVTDTQYF.

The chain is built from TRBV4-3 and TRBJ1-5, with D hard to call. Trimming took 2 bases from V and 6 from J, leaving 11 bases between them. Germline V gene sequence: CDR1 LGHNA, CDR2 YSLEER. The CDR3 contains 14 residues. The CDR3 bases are TGCGCCAGCAGCCAACAAATCGGGATTCAGCCCCAGCATTTT. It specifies CASSQQIGIQPQHF.

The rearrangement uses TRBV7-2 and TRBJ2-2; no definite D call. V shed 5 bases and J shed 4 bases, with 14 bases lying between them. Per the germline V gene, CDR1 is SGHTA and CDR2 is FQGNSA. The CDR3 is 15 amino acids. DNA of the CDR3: TGTGCCAGCAGCACAACCCGGAGTTTCACCGGGGAGCTGTTTTTT. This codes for CASSTTRSFTGELFF.

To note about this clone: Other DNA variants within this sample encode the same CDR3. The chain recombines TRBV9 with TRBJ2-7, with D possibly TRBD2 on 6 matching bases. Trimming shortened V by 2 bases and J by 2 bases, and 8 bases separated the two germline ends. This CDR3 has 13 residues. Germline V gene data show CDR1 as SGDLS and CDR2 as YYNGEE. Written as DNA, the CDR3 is TGTGCCAGCAGCGTCGGACTAACCTACGAGCAGTACTTC. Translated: CASSVGLTYEQYF.

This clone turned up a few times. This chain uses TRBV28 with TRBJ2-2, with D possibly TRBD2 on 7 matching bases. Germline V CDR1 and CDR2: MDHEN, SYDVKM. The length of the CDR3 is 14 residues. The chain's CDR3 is CAAGAQLNTGELFF. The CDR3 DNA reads TGTGCGGCGGGGGCGCAGCTCAACACCGGGGAGCTGTTTTTT.

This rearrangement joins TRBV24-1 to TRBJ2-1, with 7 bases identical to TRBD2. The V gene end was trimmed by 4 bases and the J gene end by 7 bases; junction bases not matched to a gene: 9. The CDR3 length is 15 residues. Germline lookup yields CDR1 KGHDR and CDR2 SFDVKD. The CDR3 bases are TGTGCCACCAGTGAGGTGGGAGGGCCTAGTAATGAGCAGTTCTTC. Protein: CATSEVGGPSNEQFF.

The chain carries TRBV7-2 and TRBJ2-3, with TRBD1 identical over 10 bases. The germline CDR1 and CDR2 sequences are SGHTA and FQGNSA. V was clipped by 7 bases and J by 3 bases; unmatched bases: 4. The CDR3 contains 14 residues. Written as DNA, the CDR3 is TGTGCCAGCATCCGGGACAGGGGTACAGATACGCAGTATTTT. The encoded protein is CASIRDRGTDTQYF. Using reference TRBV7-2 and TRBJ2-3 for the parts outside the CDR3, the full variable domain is GAGVSQSPSNKVTEKGKDVELRCDPISGHTALYWYRQSLGQGLEFLIYFQGNSAPDKSGLPSDRFSAERTGGSVSTLTIQRTQQEDSAVYLCASIRDRGTDTQYFGPGTRLTVL.

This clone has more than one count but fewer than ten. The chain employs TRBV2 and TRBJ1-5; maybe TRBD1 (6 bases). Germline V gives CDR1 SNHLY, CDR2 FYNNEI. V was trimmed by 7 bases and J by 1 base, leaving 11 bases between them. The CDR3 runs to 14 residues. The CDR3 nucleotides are TGTGCCAGCACCGGGGGGCGAAGCAATCAGCCCCAGCATTTT. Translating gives CASTGGRSNQPQHF. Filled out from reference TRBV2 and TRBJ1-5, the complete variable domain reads EPEVTQTPSHQVTQMGQEVILRCVPISNHLYFYWYRQILGQKVEFLVSFYNNEISEKSEIFDDQFSVERPDGSNFTLKIRSTKLEDSAMYFCASTGGRSNQPQHFGDGTRLSIL.